Listed below are T cell receptor beta chains from one sample, sequenced in a study of cytomegalovirus exposure and HLA in healthy donors. Generated by immunoSEQ multiplex PCR, the TCRdb table keeps only in-frame clones and is missing some. This table holds about 220,000 clones, 76% found once. The sample consisted of PBMCs. The receptors come from a man between 18 and 29 years old in good health and CMV-seronegative. CDR3s leave out the opening cysteine and the closing phenylalanine or tryptophan. The order of the fields is V gene, D gene, J gene, clone size, CDR3 protein. D genes are given only for firm matches. Only part of the rows carry a size: once, few, many, or a class if the clone is expanded.

>TRBV30|TRBD2|TRBJ2-7|.
AWSPGGGEQY
>TRBV2|TRBD1|TRBJ2-2|.
ASSAGQGTGELF
>TRBV5-1|.|TRBJ2-3|.
ASSFAGLTTDTQY
>TRBV19|.|TRBJ1-1|.
ASSNPPRGPYTEAF
>TRBV30|.|TRBJ2-4|.
AWSVNPTSSIQY
>TRBV7-8|TRBD2|TRBJ2-6|.
ASSPRVAGSGGANVLT
>TRBV2|.|TRBJ1-3|few
ASSAGQRSNTIY
>TRBV7-2|TRBD1|TRBJ2-2|.
ASSPWTGNTGELF
>TRBV5-1|.|TRBJ2-5|once
ASSLVGREETQY
>TRBV5-1|TRBD2|.|.
ASSYTSGSSYEQY
>TRBV19|.|TRBJ2-7|.
ASSIRGLPSYEQY
>TRBV6-5|.|TRBJ2-1|.
ASRSDSHLYNEQF
>TRBV5-8|TRBD1|TRBJ1-1|.
ASSDRDRELGTEAF
>TRBV4-1|TRBD1|TRBJ1-1|once
ASSQGQGITEAF
>TRBV27|TRBD1|TRBJ1-4|.
ASSHTTGAFNEKLF
>TRBV7-6|.|TRBJ2-5|few
ASSRGSRQETQY
>TRBV19|TRBD1|TRBJ1-3|.
ASSSQGAGSGNTIY
>TRBV7-9|TRBD2|TRBJ2-2|.
ASSSSSGRAGTGELF
>TRBV6-5|.|TRBJ1-5|.
ASSPTYSNQPQH
>TRBV6-4|TRBD1|TRBJ2-6|once
ASSEGGQGAYGANVLT
>TRBV5-4|TRBD1|TRBJ1-1|.
ASSWDRYTANTEAF
>TRBV18|TRBD2|TRBJ2-2|.
ASSPGLAANTGELF
>TRBV6-1|TRBD1|TRBJ1-4|.
ASSEAGGQGTEKLF
>TRBV29-1|.|TRBJ2-7|.
SVEVGRGTYEQY
>TRBV2|.|TRBJ1-4|.
ASSSGSANEKLF
>TRBV7-3|.|TRBJ2-3|.
ASSPRGRASLDTQY
>TRBV18|.|TRBJ2-3|.
ASSATGFGSTDTQY
>TRBV28|TRBD1|TRBJ1-2|.
ASSPTSNRGRGYT
>TRBV27|TRBD1|TRBJ1-1|.
ASRTDRGNTEAF